The sequence of this TCR beta chain was determined in a study of blood T cell repertoires in COVID-19. Study information: From T cells, B-cell-depleted T cells, or PBMCs came the material, which was cDNA or gDNA.

Methods used by the authors: Nucleated cell counts were estimated from reference gene primer amplification. The method was immunoSEQ multiplex PCR; TCRdb's version includes in-frame clones alone and lacks a portion of them. The DNA gave D and trimming, while V, J and clone size come from that table. The sample holds 150,000 to 160,000 clones, more than 80% seen once. The sample consisted of peripheral blood. This TCR derives from a man in his forties or fifties with acute or convalescent COVID-19.

Here the CDR3 reads CASSQEGYVGPEAFF. As DNA, the CDR3 is TGTGCCAGCAGCCAAGAAGGTTACGTGGGGCCTGAAGCTTTCTTT. The chain carries TRBV4-2 and TRBJ1-1; possibly TRBD1 for D (5 bases). This CDR3 has 15 residues. Germline loops: CDR1 LGHNA, CDR2 YNFKEQ. V was shortened by 0 bases and J by 6 bases, with 14 bases between the two germline ends.